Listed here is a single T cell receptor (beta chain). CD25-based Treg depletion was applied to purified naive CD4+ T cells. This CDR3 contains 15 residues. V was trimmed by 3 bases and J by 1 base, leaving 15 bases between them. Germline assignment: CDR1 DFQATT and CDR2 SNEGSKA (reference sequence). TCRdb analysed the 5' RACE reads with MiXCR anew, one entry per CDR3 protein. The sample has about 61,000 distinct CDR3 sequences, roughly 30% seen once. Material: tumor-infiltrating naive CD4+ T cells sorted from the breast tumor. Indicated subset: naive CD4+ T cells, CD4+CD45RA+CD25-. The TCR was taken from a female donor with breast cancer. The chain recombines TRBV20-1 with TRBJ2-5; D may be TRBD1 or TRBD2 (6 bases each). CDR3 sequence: CSASQRGVPQETQYF. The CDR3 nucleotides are TGCAGTGCTAGTCAAAGGGGGGTTCCCCAAGAGACCCAGTACTTC.